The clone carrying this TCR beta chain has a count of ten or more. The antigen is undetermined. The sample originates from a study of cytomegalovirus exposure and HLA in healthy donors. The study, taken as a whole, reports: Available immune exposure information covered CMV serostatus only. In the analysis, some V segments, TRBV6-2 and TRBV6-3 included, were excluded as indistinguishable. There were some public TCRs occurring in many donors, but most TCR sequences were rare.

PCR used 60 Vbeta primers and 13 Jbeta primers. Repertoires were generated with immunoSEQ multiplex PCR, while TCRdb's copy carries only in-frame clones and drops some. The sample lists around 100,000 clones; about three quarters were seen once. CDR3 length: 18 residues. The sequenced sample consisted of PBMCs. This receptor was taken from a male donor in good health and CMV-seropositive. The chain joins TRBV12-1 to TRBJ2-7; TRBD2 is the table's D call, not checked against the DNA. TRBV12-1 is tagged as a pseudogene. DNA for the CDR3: TGTGCCAGCAGCTTGCGGGGGGGTATGATTTTGGTCCTCTACGAGCAGTACTTC. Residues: CASSLRGGMILVLYEQYF.